The 9 T cell receptor beta chains below all came from one sample that was sequenced in a study of technical replicates of blood from four donors. Libraries were prepared by immunoSEQ multiplex PCR; TCRdb keeps only in-frame clonotypes and omits some of them. The data contain roughly 80,000 clones, less than 95% of them singletons. The sample was T cells isolated from PBMCs. The receptors originated from a human donor in good health.

The chain joins TRBV4-2 to TRBJ2-1; D not resolved. This CDR3 is 15 amino acids long. Trimming removed 0 bases from V and 7 bases from J, with 13 bases in between. Germline assignment: CDR1 LGHNA and CDR2 YNFKEQ. The CDR3 coding sequence is TGTGCCAGCAGCCAAGAAACCTTAGTTCCGAATGAGCAGTTCTTC. Translated, it gives CASSQETLVPNEQFF.

The CDR3, as DNA: TGCGCCAGCAGCCAAGACCCTAGCGGGAGGAGGATGTTTTTT. Translation gives CASSQDPSGRRMFF. The chain is built from TRBV4-3 and TRBJ2-2; TRBD2 agrees at 11 bases. From germline, CDR1 is LGHNA and CDR2 YSLEER. The CDR3 has 14 amino acids. Losses at the gene ends were 0 bases for V and 15 bases for J; bases not matched to a gene: 6.

The V gene is TRBV6-5, the J gene TRBJ2-1; D is unclear. V was shortened by 7 bases and J by 8 bases, with 15 bases between the two germline ends. The CDR3 extends over 13 amino acids. CDR1 and CDR2 (germline): MNHEY, SVGAGI. The CDR3 DNA reads as TGTGCCAGCAACTACCTTAATGGCCATGAGCAGTTCTTC. Translating it yields CASNYLNGHEQFF.

The chain recombines TRBV13 with TRBJ1-1, with 7 bases that match TRBD1. The CDR3 spans 14 residues. The V gene end was trimmed by 7 bases and the J gene end by 2 bases; junction bases not matched to a gene: 7. Germline V lookup: CDR1 PRHDT, CDR2 FYEKMQ (reference sequence). The CDR3 sequence: CASIKGGRNTEAFF. The CDR3 DNA follows: TGTGCCAGCATCAAAGGGGGCAGAAACACTGAAGCTTTCTTT. Together with reference TRBV13 and TRBJ1-1, the CDR3 gives the full variable domain: AAGVIQSPRHLIKEKRETATLKCYPIPRHDTVYWYQQGPGQDPQFLISFYEKMQSDKGSIPDRFSAQQFSDYHSELNMSSLELGDSALYFCASIKGGRNTEAFFGQGTRLTVV.

CDR3 protein: CASSQEIVAGIPSGANVLTF. The CDR3 DNA reads TGCGCCAGCAGCCAAGAGATTGTAGCGGGAATCCCCTCTGGGGCCAACGTCCTGACTTTC. The chain is built from TRBV4-3 and TRBJ2-6; 8 bases line up with TRBD2. CDR1 LGHNA and CDR2 YSLEER come from the germline V gene. V lost 0 bases, J lost 0 bases, and 10 bases stayed unmatched. This CDR3 comprises 20 residues.

In this sample, this clone turned up many times. The chain has TRBV6-1 and TRBJ2-3; TRBD2 agrees at 12 bases. The junction had 1 base not matched to a gene; V was cut back by 2 bases and J by 4 bases. The germline CDR1 and CDR2 sequences are MNHNS and SASEGT. The CDR3 extends over 15 amino acids. The CDR3 sequence is CASSELAGGPDTQYF. CDR3 DNA: TGTGCCAGCAGTGAACTAGCGGGAGGGCCAGATACGCAGTATTTT.

The chain couples TRBV30 to TRBJ2-6; TRBD2 matches 8 bases. The CDR3 has 15 residues. Unmatched junction bases numbered 2, after V lost 3 bases and J lost 1 base. Germline V gene sequence: CDR1 GTSNPN, CDR2 SVGIG (reference sequence). Here the CDR3 DNA reads TGTGCCTGGAGCCGGGGGGGATCTGGGGCCAACGTCCTGACTTTC. It specifies CAWSRGGSGANVLTF.

The chain combines TRBV30 with TRBJ2-3; unclear D gene. The CDR3 has 10 amino acids. V was pared by 3 bases and J by 6 bases, with 4 bases between. Germline CDR1 and CDR2: GTSNPN and SVGIG (reference sequence). The CDR3 DNA is TGTGCCTGGAGACGGGATACGCAGTATTTT. It codes for CAWRRDTQYF. The variable domain in full, with the rest retrieved from reference TRBV30 and TRBJ2-3, is SQTIHQWPATLVQPVGSPLSLECTVEGTSNPNLYWYRQAAGRGLQLLFYSVGIGQISSEVPQNLSASRPQDRQFILSSKKLLLSDSGFYLCAWRRDTQYFGPGTRLTVL.

V and J are TRBV10-2 and TRBJ2-3, with 10 bases identical to TRBD2. CDR3 length: 16 amino acids. Trimming took 8 bases from V and 4 from J; bases not matched to a gene: 12. The germline CDR1 and CDR2 sequences are WSHSY and SAAADI. The CDR3: CASCAFVTSGPDTQYF. CDR3 coding DNA: TGCGCCAGCTGTGCCTTTGTGACTAGCGGGCCAGATACGCAGTATTTT.